This T cell receptor (beta chain) came from a study of early T cells in non-severe SARS-CoV-2 infection. Turning to the study itself: Sequencing of unsorted whole blood was done on bulk RNA, leaving chains unpaired. Notes on the study in general: Lookups in VDJdb leaned toward anti-spike CD8 responses and missed private and CD4 specificities.

This clonotype has ten or more counts. The antigen remains unidentified. Molecules of cDNA were individually given unique molecular identifiers that were attached to them. One entry per CDR3 protein results from TCRdb running MiXCR on the 5' RACE reads. The repertoire consists of around 94,000 distinct CDR3 sequences, with less than 15% occurring once and the leading ten covering about 6.2%. The source is an adult who was a healthcare worker with PCR-confirmed SARS-CoV-2 infection or an uninfected control (not recorded which). Sequenced sample: whole blood.

CDR3: CSVDGDSKYQETQYF. The DNA for the CDR3 is TGCAGCGTTGATGGGGACTCTAAGTACCAAGAGACCCAGTACTTC. The V and J genes are TRBV29-1 and TRBJ2-5; maybe TRBD2 (6 bases). Between the trimmed V and J ends, which lost 3 bases and 0 bases, there was a span of 14 bases. Germline CDR1 reads SQVTM; CDR2 reads ANQGSEA. The CDR3 loop spans 15 amino acids.